This T cell receptor (beta chain) was observed in a study of blood T cell repertoires in COVID-19. Method: immunoSEQ multiplex PCR; TCRdb's copy keeps in-frame clones and lacks some. The table has hundreds of thousands of clones, approximately 88% seen once. V lost 2 bases, J lost 7 bases, and 4 bases stayed unmatched. CDR1 is MNHEY and CDR2 is SVGAGI in the germline V gene. The CDR3 is made up of 14 amino acids. This receptor was taken from a woman in her twenties or thirties who had recovered from COVID-19. The chain is built from TRBV6-5 and TRBJ1-2; the match to TRBD1 covers 10 bases. The sample consisted of PBMCs or T cells enriched from blood (not recorded which). For the CDR3, the DNA is TGTGCCAGCAGTTACCTCGGACAGGGGGGTGGCTACACCTTC. It specifies CASSYLGQGGGYTF.